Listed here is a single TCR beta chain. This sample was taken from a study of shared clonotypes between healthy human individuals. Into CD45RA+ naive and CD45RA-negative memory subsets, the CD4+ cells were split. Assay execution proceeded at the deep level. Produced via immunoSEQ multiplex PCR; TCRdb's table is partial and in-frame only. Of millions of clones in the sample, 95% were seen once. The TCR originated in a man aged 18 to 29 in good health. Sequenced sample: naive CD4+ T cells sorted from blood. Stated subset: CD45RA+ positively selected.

CDR3 amino acids: CASTPGLGSNQPQHF. CDR3 DNA: TGTGCCAGCACCCCGGGCCTTGGGAGCAATCAGCCCCAGCATTTT. The chain combines TRBV6-5 with TRBJ1-5; D call uncertain. The V and J ends lost 7 bases and 1 base respectively, with 14 bases between them. The CDR3 contains 15 residues. Germline CDR1 is MNHEY and CDR2 is SVGAGI.